The next 9 T cell receptor beta chains were all read from a single sample in a study of blood T cell repertoires in COVID-19. Measured with immunoSEQ multiplex PCR; TCRdb has only the in-frame clones, and not every one. The table lists around 420,000 clones, approximately 86% of them singletons. Sequencing input: PBMCs or T cells enriched from blood (not recorded which). All receptors derive from a middle-aged woman with acute COVID-19.

The chain employs TRBV27 and TRBJ1-6, with 7 bases that match TRBD1. V shed 2 bases and J 7 bases; nucleotides not matched to a gene: 17. The germline gives CDR1 MNHEY, CDR2 SMNVEV (reference sequence). The length of the CDR3 is 19 residues. CDR3 bases: TGTGCCAGCAGTTTACGCCCGGGACAGTTCCGCGGTGGGAATTCACCCCTCCACTTT. Protein sequence: CASSLRPGQFRGGNSPLHF.

The V gene is TRBV7-8, the J gene TRBJ2-7, with 7 bases identical to TRBD1. The germline V gene has CDR1 SGHVS and CDR2 FQNEAQ. The junction had 11 bases not matched to a gene; V was cut back by 3 bases and J by 0 bases. The CDR3 is made up of 17 amino acids. CDR3 in DNA: TGTGCCAGCAGCTTCCGGACAGGACTCATGAGCTCCTACGAGCAGTACTTC. Amino acids: CASSFRTGLMSSYEQYF.

CDR3 DNA: TGTGCCAGCTCACCAAGTAACAGGGGCCCTGGAAACACCATATATTTT. Amino acid sequence: CASSPSNRGPGNTIYF. The V gene is TRBV18, the J gene TRBJ1-3; 7 bases line up with TRBD1. The CDR3 contains 16 residues. Germline values: CDR1 KGHSH, CDR2 LQKENI. V lost 2 bases to trimming and J lost 2 bases; unmatched junction nucleotides: 6.

This clone was recorded only once. The sample has other DNA sequences that encode this CDR3 too. V and J are TRBV6-5 and TRBJ1-5, with D unresolved. The V and J ends lost 0 bases and 4 bases respectively, with 7 bases between them. Looked up from germline, CDR1 is MNHEY and CDR2 is SVGAGI. There are 14 residues in the CDR3. The CDR3 region is CASSYSRVNQPQHF. The CDR3 DNA is TGTGCCAGCAGTTACTCGCGGGTAAATCAGCCCCAGCATTTT.

This sequence joins TRBV7-2 and TRBJ2-2; 8 positions match TRBD2. The CDR3 runs to 16 residues. Germline V gene sequence: CDR1 SGHTA, CDR2 FQGNSA. The J segment lost 5 bases and the V segment lost 0 bases, leaving 5 bases of the junction unmatched. The CDR3 coding sequence is TGTGCCAGCAGCTTAGCCGCGACTAGCGTTACCGGGGAGCTGTTTTTT. Its protein is CASSLAATSVTGELFF.

The J gene is TRBJ1-1, the V gene TRBV27; TRBD1 matches at 9 bases. The J segment lost 5 bases and the V segment lost 5 bases, leaving 9 bases of the junction unmatched. The CDR3 is made up of 15 amino acids. CDR1 is MNHEY, CDR2 SMNVEV, per germline (reference sequence). The CDR3 loop is CASSLTGGGSTEAFF. The CDR3 DNA reads as TGTGCCAGCAGTCTCACAGGGGGCGGAAGTACTGAAGCTTTCTTT.

The genes are TRBV6-5 and TRBJ1-2; possibly TRBD1 for D (5 bases). CDR3 length: 16 residues. Trimming removed 0 bases at V and 4 bases at J, with 15 bases between. Germline V lookup: CDR1 MNHEY, CDR2 SVGAGI. The CDR3 region is CASSYSSASRGYGYTF. CDR3 nucleotides: TGTGCCAGCAGTTACTCGTCGGCGTCTAGGGGCTATGGCTACACCTTC.

The rearrangement uses TRBV6-5 and TRBJ1-1; 7 nucleotides line up with TRBD1. V lost 5 bases, J lost 10 bases, and 13 bases stayed unmatched. This CDR3 comprises 14 residues. The germline V gene encodes CDR1 MNHEY and CDR2 SVGAGI. The CDR3 loop reads CASSLNRGGDLAFF. The CDR3 region has the DNA TGTGCCAGCAGTCTCAACAGGGGCGGGGATTTAGCTTTCTTT.

The chain uses TRBV7-2 and TRBJ1-1; D is unresolved. The CDR3 spans 15 residues. Germline V gene data show CDR1 as SGHTA and CDR2 as FQGNSA. Trimming cost V 1 base and J 1 base, with 10 bases left between them. The CDR3 DNA reads as TGTGCCAGCAGCTTAGATCGGGTGACGAACACTGAAGCTTTCTTT. Its translation is CASSLDRVTNTEAFF.